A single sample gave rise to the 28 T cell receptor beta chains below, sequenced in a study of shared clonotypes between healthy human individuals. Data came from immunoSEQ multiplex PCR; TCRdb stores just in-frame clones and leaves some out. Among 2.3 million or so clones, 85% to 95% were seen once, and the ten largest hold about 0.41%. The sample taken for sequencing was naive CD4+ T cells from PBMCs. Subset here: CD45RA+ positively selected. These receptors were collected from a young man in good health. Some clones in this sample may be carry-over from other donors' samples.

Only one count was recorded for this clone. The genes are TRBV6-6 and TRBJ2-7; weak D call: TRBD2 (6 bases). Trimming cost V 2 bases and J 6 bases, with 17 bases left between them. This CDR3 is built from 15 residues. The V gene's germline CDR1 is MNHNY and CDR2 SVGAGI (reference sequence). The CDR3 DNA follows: TGTGCCAGCAGTTACCTATCCGGGAGCCCCTCCGAGCAGTACTTC. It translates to CASSYLSGSPSEQYF.

CDR3: CASSARRQGHGELFF. The CDR3 DNA is TGTGCCAGCAGCGCACGTAGACAGGGGCACGGGGAGCTGTTTTTT. This rearrangement joins TRBV9 to TRBJ2-2, with TRBD1 matching over 8 bases. The CDR3 contains 15 residues. V gave up 3 bases and J gave up 7 bases; unmatched junction bases: 8. In germline, CDR1 is SGDLS, CDR2 YYNGEE.

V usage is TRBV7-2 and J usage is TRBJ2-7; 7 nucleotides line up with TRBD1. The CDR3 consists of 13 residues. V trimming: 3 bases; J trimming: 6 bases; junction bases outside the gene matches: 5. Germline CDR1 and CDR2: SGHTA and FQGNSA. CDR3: CASSFEQGFEQYF. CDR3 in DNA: TGTGCCAGCAGCTTCGAACAGGGGTTCGAGCAGTACTTC.

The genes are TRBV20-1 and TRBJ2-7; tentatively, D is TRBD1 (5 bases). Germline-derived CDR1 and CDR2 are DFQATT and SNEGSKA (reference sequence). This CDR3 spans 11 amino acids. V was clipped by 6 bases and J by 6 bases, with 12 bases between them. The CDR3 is CSAQPGFEQYF. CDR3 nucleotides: TGCAGTGCACAACCAGGGTTCGAGCAGTACTTC.

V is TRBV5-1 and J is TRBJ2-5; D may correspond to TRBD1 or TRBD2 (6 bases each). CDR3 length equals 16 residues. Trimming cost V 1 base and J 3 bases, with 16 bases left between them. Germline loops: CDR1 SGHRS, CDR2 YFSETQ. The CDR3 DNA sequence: TGCGCCAGCAGCTTGAGAGAGACAGGACTAAAAGAGACCCAGTACTTC. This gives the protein CASSLRETGLKETQYF.

The CDR3 protein is CAISDRTTSGSRDEQFF. CDR3 sequence (DNA): TGTGCCATCAGTGACCGCACGACTAGCGGGAGTCGAGATGAGCAGTTCTTC. The chain couples TRBV10-3 to TRBJ2-1, with 12 bases fitting TRBD2. The germline gives CDR1 ENHRY, CDR2 SYGVKD. This CDR3 region has 17 residues. V shed 3 bases and J 8 bases; nucleotides not matched to a gene: 11.

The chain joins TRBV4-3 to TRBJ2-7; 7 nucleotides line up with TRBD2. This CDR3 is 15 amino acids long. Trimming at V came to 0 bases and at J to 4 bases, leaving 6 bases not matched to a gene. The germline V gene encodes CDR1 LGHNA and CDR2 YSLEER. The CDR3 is CASSQDRGTIYEQYF. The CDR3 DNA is TGCGCCAGCAGCCAAGATCGGGGGACTATTTACGAGCAGTACTTC.

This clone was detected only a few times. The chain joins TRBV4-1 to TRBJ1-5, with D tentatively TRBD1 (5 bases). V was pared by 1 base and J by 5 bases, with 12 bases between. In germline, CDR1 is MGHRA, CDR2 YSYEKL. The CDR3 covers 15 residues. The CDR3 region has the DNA TGCGCCAGCAGCCAAGTCAGGGTAGGATATCAGCCCCAGCATTTT. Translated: CASSQVRVGYQPQHF.

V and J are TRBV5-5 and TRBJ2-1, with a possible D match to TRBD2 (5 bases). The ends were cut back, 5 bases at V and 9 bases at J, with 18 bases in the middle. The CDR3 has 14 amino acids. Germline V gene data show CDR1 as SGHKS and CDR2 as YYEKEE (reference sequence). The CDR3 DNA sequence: TGTGCCAGCAGTGCTCGGGGAATAACGGGTGAGCAGTTCTTC. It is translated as CASSARGITGEQFF.

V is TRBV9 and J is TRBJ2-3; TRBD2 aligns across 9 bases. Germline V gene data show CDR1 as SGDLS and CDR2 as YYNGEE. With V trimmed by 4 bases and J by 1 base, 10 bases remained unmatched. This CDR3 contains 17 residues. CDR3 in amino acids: CASSPSSGGGGTDTQYF. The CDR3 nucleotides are TGTGCCAGCAGCCCCAGTAGCGGGGGAGGCGGCACAGATACGCAGTATTTT.

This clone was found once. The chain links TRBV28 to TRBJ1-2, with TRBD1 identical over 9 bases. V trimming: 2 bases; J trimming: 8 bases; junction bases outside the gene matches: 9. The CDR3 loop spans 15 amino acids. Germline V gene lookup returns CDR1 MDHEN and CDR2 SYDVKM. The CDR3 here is CASSLGAYRGRGYTF. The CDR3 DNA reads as TGTGCCAGCAGTTTAGGGGCGTACAGGGGGCGCGGCTACACCTTC.

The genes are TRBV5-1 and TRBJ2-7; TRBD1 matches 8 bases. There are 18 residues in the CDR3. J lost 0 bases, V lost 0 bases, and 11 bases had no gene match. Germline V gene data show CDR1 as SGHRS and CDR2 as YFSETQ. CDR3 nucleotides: TGCGCCAGCAGCTTGGGGGGACAGGCTCGTTATCCCTCCTACGAGCAGTACTTC. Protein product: CASSLGGQARYPSYEQYF.

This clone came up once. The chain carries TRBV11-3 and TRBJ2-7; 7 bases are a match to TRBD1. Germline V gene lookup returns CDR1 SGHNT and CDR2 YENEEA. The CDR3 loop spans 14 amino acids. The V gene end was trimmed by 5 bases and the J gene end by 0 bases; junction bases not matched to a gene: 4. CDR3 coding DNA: TGTGCCAGCAGCCCAGGGGACAGCTCCTACGAGCAGTACTTC. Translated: CASSPGDSSYEQYF.

The DNA of the CDR3 is TGTGCCAGCAGCTTGGGGGGGGTCCCCGAGACCCAGTACTTC. It encodes CASSLGGVPETQYF. The chain has TRBV5-4 and TRBJ2-5, with a weak D call TRBD2 (6 bases). The germline CDR1 and CDR2 sequences are SGHNT and YYREEE (reference sequence). The CDR3 totals 14 residues. V was cut by 0 bases and J by 5 bases, with 11 bases left in between.

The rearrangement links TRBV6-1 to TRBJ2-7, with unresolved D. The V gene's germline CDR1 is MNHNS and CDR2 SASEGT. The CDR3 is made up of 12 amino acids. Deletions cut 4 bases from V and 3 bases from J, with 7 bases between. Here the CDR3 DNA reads TGTGCCAGCAGTGTAACTGACTACGAGCAGTACTTC. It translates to CASSVTDYEQYF.

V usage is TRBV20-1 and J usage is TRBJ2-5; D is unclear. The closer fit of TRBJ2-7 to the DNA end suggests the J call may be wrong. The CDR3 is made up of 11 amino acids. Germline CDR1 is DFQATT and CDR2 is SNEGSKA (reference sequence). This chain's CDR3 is CSASGPYEQYF. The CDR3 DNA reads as TGCAGTGCTAGTGGTCCTTACGAGCAGTACTTC.

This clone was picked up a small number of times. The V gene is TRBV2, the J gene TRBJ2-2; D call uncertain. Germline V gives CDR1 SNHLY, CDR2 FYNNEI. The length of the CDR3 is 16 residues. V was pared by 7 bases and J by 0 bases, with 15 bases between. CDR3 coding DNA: TGTGCCAGCACCGACTGGACGGAGACGAACACCGGGGAGCTGTTTTTT. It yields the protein CASTDWTETNTGELFF.

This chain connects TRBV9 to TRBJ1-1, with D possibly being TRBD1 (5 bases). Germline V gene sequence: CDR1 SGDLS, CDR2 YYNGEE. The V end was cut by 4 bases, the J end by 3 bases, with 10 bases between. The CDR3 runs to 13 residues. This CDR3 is CASSQEQDTEAFF. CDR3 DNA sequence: TGTGCCAGCAGCCAGGAACAGGACACTGAAGCTTTCTTT.

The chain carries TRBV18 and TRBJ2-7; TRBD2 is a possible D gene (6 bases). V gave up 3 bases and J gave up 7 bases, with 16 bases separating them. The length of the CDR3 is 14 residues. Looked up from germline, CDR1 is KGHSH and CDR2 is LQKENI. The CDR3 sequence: CASSPNLEGREQYF. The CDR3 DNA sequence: TGTGCCAGCTCACCTAACTTGGAGGGCCGGGAGCAGTACTTC.

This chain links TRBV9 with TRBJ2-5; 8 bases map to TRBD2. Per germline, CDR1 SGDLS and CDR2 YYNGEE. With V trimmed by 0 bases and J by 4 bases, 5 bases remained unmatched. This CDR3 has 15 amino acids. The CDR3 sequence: CASSVVGRVGETQYF. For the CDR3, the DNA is TGTGCCAGCAGCGTAGTCGGGAGGGTCGGAGAGACCCAGTACTTC.

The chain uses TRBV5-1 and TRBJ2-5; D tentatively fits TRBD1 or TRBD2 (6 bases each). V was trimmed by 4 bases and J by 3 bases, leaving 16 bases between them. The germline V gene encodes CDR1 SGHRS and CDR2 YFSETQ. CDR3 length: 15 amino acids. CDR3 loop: CASSPRGQGEETQYF. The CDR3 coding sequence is TGCGCCAGCAGCCCCCGGGGGCAGGGAGAAGAGACCCAGTACTTC.

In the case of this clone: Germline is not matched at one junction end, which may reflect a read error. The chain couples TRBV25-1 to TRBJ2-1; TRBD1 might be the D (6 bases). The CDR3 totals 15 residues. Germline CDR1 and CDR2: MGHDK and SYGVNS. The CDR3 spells CASSKTGYGYNDQFF. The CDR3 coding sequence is TGTGCCAGCAGTAAAACAGGGTATGGGTATAATGATCAGTTCTTC.

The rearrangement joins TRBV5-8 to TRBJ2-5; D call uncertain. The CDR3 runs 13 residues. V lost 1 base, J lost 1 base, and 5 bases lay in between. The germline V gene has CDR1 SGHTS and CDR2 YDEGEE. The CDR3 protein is CASSLKTQETQYF. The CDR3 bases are TGTGCCAGCAGCTTGAAGACCCAAGAGACCCAGTACTTC. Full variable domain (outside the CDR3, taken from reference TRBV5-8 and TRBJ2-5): EAGVTQSPTHLIKTRGQQATLRCSPISGHTSVYWYQQALGLGLQFLLWYDEGEERNRGNFPPRFSGRQFPNYSSELNVNALELEDSALYLCASSLKTQETQYFGPGTRLLVL.

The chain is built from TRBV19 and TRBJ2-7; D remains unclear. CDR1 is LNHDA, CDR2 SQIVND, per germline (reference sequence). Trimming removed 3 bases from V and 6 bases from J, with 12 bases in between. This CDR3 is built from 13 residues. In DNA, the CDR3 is TGTGCCAGTAGTATTAGAGACTCGCCCGAGCAGTACTTC. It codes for CASSIRDSPEQYF.

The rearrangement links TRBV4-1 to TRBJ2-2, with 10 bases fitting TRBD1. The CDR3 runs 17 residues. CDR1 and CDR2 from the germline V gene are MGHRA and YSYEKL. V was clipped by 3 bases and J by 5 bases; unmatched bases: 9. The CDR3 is CASSHRRGQGLTGELFF. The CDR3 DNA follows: TGCGCCAGCAGCCACAGGCGGGGACAGGGGTTGACCGGGGAGCTGTTTTTT.

This CDR3 reads CASSLEGGGKLFF. CDR3 nucleotides: TGTGCCAGCAGCTTAGAGGGCGGCGGAAAACTGTTTTTT. The chain carries TRBV7-9 and TRBJ1-4; no clear D. Germline V CDR1 and CDR2: SEHNR, FQNEAQ (reference sequence). Trimming pared 1 base from V and 10 bases from J, leaving 10 bases between. The CDR3 length is 13 residues.

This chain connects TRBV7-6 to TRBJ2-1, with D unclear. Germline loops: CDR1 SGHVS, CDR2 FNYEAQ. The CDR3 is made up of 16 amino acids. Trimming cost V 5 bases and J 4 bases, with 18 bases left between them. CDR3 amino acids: CASSAGYLGLYNEQFF. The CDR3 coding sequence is TGTGCCAGCAGCGCCGGGTATCTCGGCTTGTACAATGAGCAGTTCTTC.

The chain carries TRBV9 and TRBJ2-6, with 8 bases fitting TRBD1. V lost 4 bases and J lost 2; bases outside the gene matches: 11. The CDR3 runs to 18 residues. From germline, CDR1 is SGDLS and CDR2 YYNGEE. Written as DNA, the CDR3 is TGTGCCAGCAGCCACCCCGAACAGGGGGGACCTGGGGCCAACGTCCTGACTTTC. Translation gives CASSHPEQGGPGANVLTF.